This TCR beta chain was profiled in a study of OX40 agonist ivuxolimab in advanced cancers. Study-wide points: It was not determined which antigens were specifically recognized by the peripheral T cells that had undergone clonal expansion. Researchers report that CD8+ T cells had, on average, more expanded clones than CD4+.

Germline values: CDR1 SGHDN, CDR2 FVKESK. Trimming took off 4 bases at V and 11 bases at J, with 17 bases between the two ends. The CDR3 is 13 amino acids. A remark on this clone: What it binds is unknown.

Some clones are missing from TCRdb's copy, which holds only in-frame ones; the method was immunoSEQ multiplex PCR. The sample has about 49,000 clones; roughly 90% are singletons. The material sequenced was CD4+ or CD8+ T cells sorted from blood, taken in a trial of the OX40 agonist ivuxolimab. V is TRBV14 and J is TRBJ1-1; D is ambiguous. The source is an adult with an advanced solid tumor such as melanoma, head and neck, liver or kidney cancer. The CDR3 DNA follows: TGTGCCAGCAGCCGCCGGAGGCCGAATGGGGCTTTCTTT. It specifies CASSRRRPNGAFF.